Presented here are 12 T cell receptor beta chains from one specimen sequenced in a study of blood T cell repertoires in COVID-19. Using immunoSEQ multiplex PCR, the repertoire was profiled, and TCRdb retains in-frame clones only, with some absent. This table has approximately 390,000 clones, approximately 90% appearing once. Source material: PBMCs or T cells enriched from blood (not recorded which). Receptors originate from a woman in her 50s who had recovered from COVID-19.

This clone was seen a single time. The rearrangement joins TRBV5-8 to TRBJ1-6; TRBD1 agrees at 8 bases. The CDR3 has 16 amino acids. J was trimmed by 2 bases and V by 0 bases; bases with no gene match: 1. Germline-derived CDR1 and CDR2 are SGHTS and YDEGEE. Written as DNA, the CDR3 is TGTGCCAGCAGCTTGGTGGGACAGGCCTATAATTCACCCCTCCACTTT. Protein sequence: CASSLVGQAYNSPLHF.

V and J are TRBV7-9 and TRBJ2-6, with no clear D. The length of the CDR3 is 15 residues. V was trimmed by 5 bases and J by 0 bases, leaving 8 bases between them. The germline CDR1 and CDR2 sequences are SEHNR and FQNEAQ (reference sequence). The CDR3 reads CASSQRSSGANVLTF. The CDR3, as DNA: TGTGCCAGCAGCCAAAGGAGCTCTGGGGCCAACGTCCTGACTTTC.

This clone came up once. V and J are TRBV13 and TRBJ2-1, with 11 bases that match TRBD2. Germline CDR1 is PRHDT and CDR2 is FYEKMQ (reference sequence). CDR3 length equals 15 residues. The trim removed 6 bases at V and 10 bases at J, leaving 11 bases unmatched. The DNA of the CDR3 is TGTGCCAGCAGTTATAGCGGGGGGGCGTATCGGGAGCAGTTCTTC. This translates into CASSYSGGAYREQFF.

This clone showed up just once. The rearrangement uses TRBV7-8 and TRBJ2-5, with 9 bases aligning to TRBD2. This CDR3 is 15 amino acids long. Losses at the gene ends were 2 bases for V and 2 bases for J; bases not matched to a gene: 3. Germline values: CDR1 SGHVS, CDR2 FQNEAQ. The CDR3 protein is CASSLRGGGQETQYF. CDR3 bases: TGTGCCAGCAGCTTACGCGGGGGGGGGCAAGAGACCCAGTACTTC.

The V call is TRBV4-1, the J call TRBJ1-1; D possibly corresponds to TRBD1 (6 bases). This CDR3 comprises 15 residues. V shed 2 bases and J shed 1 base, with 11 bases lying between them. From germline, CDR1 is MGHRA and CDR2 YSYEKL. This chain's CDR3 is CASSQPTTGNTEAFF. CDR3 in DNA: TGCGCCAGCAGCCAACCGACGACAGGGAACACTGAAGCTTTCTTT.

The chain joins TRBV29-1 to TRBJ2-3; 9 bases align to TRBD2. The V gene's germline CDR1 is SQVTM and CDR2 ANQGSEA. The ends lost 4 bases at V and 5 bases at J; junction bases unmatched: 13. The length of the CDR3 is 16 residues. The CDR3: CSVVEYAGGPEDTQYF. The CDR3 DNA sequence: TGCAGCGTTGTGGAGTACGCGGGGGGGCCCGAAGATACGCAGTATTTT.

This chain links TRBV9 with TRBJ1-1; D is undetermined. The CDR3 is made up of 15 amino acids. The V gene's germline CDR1 is SGDLS and CDR2 YYNGEE. V lost 0 bases to trimming and J lost 1 base, with 10 bases between them. CDR3 in DNA: TGTGCCAGCAGCGTAGACTCTCGACAGAACACTGAAGCTTTCTTT. Protein sequence: CASSVDSRQNTEAFF.

This chain uses TRBV3-1 (or the pseudogene TRBV3-2) with TRBJ1-1; 7 bases line up with TRBD1. Germline V CDR1 and CDR2: LGHDT, YNNKEL (reference sequence). This CDR3 region has 14 residues. V lost 4 bases and J lost 1; bases outside the gene matches: 3. The CDR3, as DNA: TGTGCCAGCAGCCCGACAGGGACGAACACTGAAGCTTTCTTT. This translates into CASSPTGTNTEAFF.

This clone occurred a few times. This chain's CDR3 is CASSPPGEAFF. CDR3 DNA sequence: TGTGCCAGCAGCCCACCGGGGGAAGCTTTCTTT. The chain uses TRBV7-9 and TRBJ1-1, with D hard to call. Germline V gene sequence: CDR1 SEHNR, CDR2 FQNEAQ (reference sequence). The CDR3 loop spans 11 amino acids. The germline V and J ends were trimmed by 5 bases and 8 bases, with 9 bases remaining between them.

In its sample, this clone was seen a few times. This chain links TRBV4-2 with TRBJ1-6; D gene ambiguous. This CDR3 has 15 amino acids. The V end was cut by 5 bases, the J end by 6 bases, with 14 bases between. Germline V CDR1 and CDR2: LGHNA, YNFKEQ. CDR3 DNA: TGTGCCAGCAGCGATAACCGGGGAGGTAATTCACCCCTCCACTTT. Its translation: CASSDNRGGNSPLHF.

The V gene is TRBV12-3 or TRBV12-4, the J gene TRBJ2-5; D not certain. V was cut by 2 bases and J by 4 bases, with 5 bases left in between. This CDR3 spans 12 amino acids. Written as DNA, the CDR3 is TGTGCCAGCAGTTTAAACGGAGAGACCCAGTACTTC. Translating it yields CASSLNGETQYF.

The chain carries TRBV7-2 and TRBJ1-2, with 9 bases that match TRBD1. The CDR3 loop spans 15 amino acids. Looked up from germline, CDR1 is SGHTA and CDR2 is FQGNSA. V shed 5 bases, J shed 3 bases, and the junction held 7 bases outside the gene matches. CDR3 loop: CASSTDRGGYYGYTF. CDR3 in DNA: TGTGCCAGCAGCACCGACAGGGGGGGCTACTATGGCTACACCTTC.